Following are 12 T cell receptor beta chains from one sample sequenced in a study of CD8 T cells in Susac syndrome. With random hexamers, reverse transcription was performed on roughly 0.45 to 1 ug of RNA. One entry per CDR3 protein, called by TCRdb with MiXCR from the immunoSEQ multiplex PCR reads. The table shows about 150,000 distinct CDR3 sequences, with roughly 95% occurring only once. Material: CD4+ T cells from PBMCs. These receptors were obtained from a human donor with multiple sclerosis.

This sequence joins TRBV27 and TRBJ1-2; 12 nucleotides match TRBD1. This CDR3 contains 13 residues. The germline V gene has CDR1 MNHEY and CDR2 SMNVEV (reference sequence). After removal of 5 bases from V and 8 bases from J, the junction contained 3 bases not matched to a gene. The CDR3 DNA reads TGTGCCAGCAGTCCCGGGACAGGGGGCGGCTACACCTTC. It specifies CASSPGTGGGYTF.

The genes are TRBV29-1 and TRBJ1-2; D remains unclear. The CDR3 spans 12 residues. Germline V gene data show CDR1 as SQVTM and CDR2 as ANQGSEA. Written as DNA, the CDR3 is TGCAGTGTCAGCGGCTACAACTATGGCTACACCTTC. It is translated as CSVSGYNYGYTF.

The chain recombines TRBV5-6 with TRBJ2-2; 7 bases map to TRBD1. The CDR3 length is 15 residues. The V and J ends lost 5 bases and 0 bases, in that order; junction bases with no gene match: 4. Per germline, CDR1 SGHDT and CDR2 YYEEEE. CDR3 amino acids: CASRWGQTNTGELFF. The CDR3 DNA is TGTGCCAGCAGGTGGGGACAGACGAACACCGGGGAGCTGTTTTTT. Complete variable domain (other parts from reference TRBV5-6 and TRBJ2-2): DAGVTQSPTHLIKTRGQQVTLRCSPKSGHDTVSWYQQALGQGPQFIFQYYEEEERQRGNFPDRFSGHQFPNYSSELNVNALLLGDSALYLCASRWGQTNTGELFFGEGSRLTVL.

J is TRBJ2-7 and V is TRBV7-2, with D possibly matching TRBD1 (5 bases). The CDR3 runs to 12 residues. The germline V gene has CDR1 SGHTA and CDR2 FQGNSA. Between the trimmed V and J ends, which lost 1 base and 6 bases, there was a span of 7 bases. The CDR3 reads CASSLVQGEQYF. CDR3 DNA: TGTGCCAGCAGCTTAGTCCAGGGCGAGCAGTACTTC.

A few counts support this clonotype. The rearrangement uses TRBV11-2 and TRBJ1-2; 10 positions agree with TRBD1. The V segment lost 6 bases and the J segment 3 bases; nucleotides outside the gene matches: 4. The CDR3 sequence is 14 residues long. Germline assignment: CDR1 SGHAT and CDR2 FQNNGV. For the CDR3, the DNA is TGTGCCAGCAGTGGGGACAGGGGATACTATGGCTACACCTTC. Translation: CASSGDRGYYGYTF.

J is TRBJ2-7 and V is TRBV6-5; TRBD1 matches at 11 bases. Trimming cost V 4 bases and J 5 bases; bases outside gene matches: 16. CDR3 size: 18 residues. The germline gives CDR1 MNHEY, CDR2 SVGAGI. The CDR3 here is CASSFRRTGTGGKDEQYF. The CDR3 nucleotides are TGTGCCAGCAGTTTCAGACGGACCGGGACAGGGGGTAAGGACGAGCAGTACTTC.

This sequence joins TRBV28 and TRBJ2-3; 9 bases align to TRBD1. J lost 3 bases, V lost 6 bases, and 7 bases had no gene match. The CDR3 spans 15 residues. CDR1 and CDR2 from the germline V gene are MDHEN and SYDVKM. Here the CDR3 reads CASRGQGIGTDTQYF. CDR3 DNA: TGTGCCAGCAGAGGACAGGGGATCGGGACAGATACGCAGTATTTT.

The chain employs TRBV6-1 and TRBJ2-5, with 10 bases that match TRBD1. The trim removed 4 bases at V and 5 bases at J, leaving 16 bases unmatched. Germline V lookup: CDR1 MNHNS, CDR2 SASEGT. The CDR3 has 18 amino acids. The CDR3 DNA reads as TGTGCCAGCAGTGTATGGGACAGGGGATCTTACGGAGGGGAGACCCAGTACTTC. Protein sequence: CASSVWDRGSYGGETQYF.

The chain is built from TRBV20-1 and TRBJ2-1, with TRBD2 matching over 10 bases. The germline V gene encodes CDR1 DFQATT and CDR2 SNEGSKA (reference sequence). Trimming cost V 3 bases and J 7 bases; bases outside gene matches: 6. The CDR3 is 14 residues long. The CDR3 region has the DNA TGCAGTGCTAGTAGAGCGGGGGGGCGTAATGAGCAGTTCTTC. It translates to CSASRAGGRNEQFF.

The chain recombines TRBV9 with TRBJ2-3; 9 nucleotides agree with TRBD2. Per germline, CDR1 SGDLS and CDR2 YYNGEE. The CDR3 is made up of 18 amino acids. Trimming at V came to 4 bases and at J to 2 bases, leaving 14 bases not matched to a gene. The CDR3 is CASSPGGMLAGFTDTQYF. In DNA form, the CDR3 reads TGTGCCAGCAGCCCAGGAGGGATGCTAGCGGGATTCACAGATACGCAGTATTTT.

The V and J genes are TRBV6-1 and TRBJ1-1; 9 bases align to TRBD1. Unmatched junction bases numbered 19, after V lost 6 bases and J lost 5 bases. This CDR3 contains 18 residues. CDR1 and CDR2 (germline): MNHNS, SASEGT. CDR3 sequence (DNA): TGTGCCAGCAGCAGGGGGCCGGGACAGGGAAGGAGGTCAACTGAAGCTTTCTTT. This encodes CASSRGPGQGRRSTEAFF.

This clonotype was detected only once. CDR3 nucleotides: TGCAGCGTTGAGGAGGGTTTCAATCAGCCCCAGCATTTT. Translating it yields CSVEEGFNQPQHF. V is TRBV29-1 and J is TRBJ1-5; D call uncertain. V was clipped by 3 bases and J by 3 bases, with 9 bases between them. CDR1 and CDR2 (germline): SQVTM, ANQGSEA. The CDR3 runs to 13 residues.